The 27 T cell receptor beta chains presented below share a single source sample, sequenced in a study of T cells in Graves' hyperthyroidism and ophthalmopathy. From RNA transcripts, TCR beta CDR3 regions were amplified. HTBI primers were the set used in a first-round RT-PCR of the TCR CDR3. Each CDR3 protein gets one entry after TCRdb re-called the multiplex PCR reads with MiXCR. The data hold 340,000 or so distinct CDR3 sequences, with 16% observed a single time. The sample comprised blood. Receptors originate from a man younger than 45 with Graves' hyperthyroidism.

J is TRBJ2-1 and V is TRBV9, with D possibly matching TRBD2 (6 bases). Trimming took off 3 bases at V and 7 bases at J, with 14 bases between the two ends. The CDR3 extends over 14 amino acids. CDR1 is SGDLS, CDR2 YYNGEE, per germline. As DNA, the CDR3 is TGTGCCAGCAGCGCTACTAGCTTCCTTAATGAGCAGTTCTTC. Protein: CASSATSFLNEQFF.

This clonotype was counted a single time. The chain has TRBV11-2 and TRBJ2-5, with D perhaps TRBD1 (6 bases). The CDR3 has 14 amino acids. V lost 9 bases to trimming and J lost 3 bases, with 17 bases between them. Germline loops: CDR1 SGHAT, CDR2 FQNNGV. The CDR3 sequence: CASSPPNREETQYF. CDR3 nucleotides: TGTGCCAGTAGCCCCCCCAACAGGGAAGAGACCCAGTACTTC.

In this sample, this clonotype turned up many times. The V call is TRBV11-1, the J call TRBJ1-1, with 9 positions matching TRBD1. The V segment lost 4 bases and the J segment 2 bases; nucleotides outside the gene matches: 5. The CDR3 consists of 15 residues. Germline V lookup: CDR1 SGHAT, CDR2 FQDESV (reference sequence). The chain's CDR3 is CASSSWTGVNTEAFF. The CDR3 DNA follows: TGTGCCAGCAGCTCCTGGACAGGGGTTAACACTGAAGCTTTCTTT. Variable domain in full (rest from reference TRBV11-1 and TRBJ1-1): EAEVAQSPRYKITEKSQAVAFWCDPISGHATLYWYRQILGQGPELLVQFQDESVVDDSQLPKDRFSAERLKGVDSTLKIQPAELGDSAMYLCASSSWTGVNTEAFFGQGTRLTVV.

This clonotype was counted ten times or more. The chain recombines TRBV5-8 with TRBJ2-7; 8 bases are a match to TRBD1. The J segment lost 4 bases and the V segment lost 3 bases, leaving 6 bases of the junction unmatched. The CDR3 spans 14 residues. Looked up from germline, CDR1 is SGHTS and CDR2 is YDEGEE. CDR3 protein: CASSSRTGSYEQYF. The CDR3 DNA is TGTGCCAGCAGCTCCAGGACAGGGAGTTACGAGCAGTACTTC.

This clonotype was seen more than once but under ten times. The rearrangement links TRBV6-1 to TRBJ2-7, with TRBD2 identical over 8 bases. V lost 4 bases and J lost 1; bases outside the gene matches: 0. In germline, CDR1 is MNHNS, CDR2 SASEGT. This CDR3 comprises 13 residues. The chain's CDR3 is CASSVAGSYEQYF. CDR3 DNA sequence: TGTGCCAGCAGTGTAGCGGGATCCTACGAGCAGTACTTC.

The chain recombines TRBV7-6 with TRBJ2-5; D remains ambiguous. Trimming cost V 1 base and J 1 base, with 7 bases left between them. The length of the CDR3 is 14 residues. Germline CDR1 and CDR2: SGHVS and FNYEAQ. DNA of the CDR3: TGTGCCAGCAGCTTAGGGCCCTTCCAAGAGACCCAGTACTTC. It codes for CASSLGPFQETQYF.

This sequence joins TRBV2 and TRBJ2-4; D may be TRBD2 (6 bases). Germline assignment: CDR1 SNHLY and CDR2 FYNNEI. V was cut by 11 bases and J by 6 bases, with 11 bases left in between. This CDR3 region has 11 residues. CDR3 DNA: TGTGCCCCCGGGGGTGGAAACATTCAGTACTTC. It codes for CAPGGGNIQYF.

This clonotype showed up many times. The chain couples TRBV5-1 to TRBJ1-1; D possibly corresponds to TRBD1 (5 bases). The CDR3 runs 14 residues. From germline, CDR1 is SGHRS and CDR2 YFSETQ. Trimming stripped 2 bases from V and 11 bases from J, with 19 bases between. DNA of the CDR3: TGCGCCAGCAGCTTAAGAGGATCCAACGAGGGGGCTTTCTTT. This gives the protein CASSLRGSNEGAFF.

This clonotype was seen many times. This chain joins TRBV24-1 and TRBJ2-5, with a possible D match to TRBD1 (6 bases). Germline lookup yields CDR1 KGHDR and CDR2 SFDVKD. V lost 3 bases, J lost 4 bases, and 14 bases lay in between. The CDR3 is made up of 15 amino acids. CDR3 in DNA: TGTGCCACCAGTGATCGTGACAGGTATACAGAGACCCAGTACTTC. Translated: CATSDRDRYTETQYF.

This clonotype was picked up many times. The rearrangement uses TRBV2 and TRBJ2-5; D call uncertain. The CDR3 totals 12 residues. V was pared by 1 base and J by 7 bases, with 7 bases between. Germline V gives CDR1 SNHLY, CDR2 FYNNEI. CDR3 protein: CASSEELGTQYF. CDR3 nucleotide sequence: TGTGCCAGCAGTGAAGAATTGGGGACCCAGTACTTC.

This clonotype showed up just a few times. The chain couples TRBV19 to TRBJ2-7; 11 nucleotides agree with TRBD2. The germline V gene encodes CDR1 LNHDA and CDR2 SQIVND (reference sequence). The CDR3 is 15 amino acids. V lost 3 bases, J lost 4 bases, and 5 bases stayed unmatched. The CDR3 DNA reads TGTGCCAGTAGTATTTTTGGGACTAGCGGATACGAGCAGTACTTC. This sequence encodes CASSIFGTSGYEQYF.

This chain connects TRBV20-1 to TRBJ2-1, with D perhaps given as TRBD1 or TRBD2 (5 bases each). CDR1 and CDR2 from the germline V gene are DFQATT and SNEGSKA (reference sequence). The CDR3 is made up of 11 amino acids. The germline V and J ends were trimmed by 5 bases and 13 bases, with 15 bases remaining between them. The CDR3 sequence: CSAEGTERQFF. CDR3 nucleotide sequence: TGCAGTGCTGAAGGGACGGAGCGACAGTTCTTC.

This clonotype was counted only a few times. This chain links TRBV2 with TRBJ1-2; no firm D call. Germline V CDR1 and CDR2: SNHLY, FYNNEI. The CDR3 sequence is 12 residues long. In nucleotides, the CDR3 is TGTGCTTCCGACGGAGTAAAAGATGGCTACACCTTC. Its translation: CASDGVKDGYTF.

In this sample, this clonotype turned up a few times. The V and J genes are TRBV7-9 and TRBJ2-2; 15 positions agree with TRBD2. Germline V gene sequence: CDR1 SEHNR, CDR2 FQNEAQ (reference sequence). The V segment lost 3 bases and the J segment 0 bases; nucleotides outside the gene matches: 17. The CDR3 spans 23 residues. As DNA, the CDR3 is TGTGCCAGCAGCTTGACAGGATTTGGGGGACTAGCGGGAGGCCCCGCGAACACCGGGGAGCTGTTTTTT. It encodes CASSLTGFGGLAGGPANTGELFF.

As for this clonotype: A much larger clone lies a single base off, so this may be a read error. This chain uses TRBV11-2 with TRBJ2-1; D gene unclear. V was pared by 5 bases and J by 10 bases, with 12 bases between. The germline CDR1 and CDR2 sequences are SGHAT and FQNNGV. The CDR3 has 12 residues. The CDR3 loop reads CASSPVQREQFF. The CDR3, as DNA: TGTGCCAGCAGCCCAGTACAGCGCGAGCAGTTCTTC.

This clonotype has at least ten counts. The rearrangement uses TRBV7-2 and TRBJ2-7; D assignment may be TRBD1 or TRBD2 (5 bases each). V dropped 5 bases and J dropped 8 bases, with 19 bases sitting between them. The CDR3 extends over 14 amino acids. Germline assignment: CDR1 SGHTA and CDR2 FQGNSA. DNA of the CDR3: TGTGCCAGCAGCCTTACGGGGACCCGCCCCCAGCAGTACTTC. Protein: CASSLTGTRPQQYF.

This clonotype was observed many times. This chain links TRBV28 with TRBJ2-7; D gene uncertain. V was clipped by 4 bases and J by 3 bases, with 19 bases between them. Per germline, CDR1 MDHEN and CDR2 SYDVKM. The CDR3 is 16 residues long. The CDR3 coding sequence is TGTGCCAGCAGTTCCAAAAGCAGGAGAGTGATCTACGAGCAGTACTTC. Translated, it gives CASSSKSRRVIYEQYF.

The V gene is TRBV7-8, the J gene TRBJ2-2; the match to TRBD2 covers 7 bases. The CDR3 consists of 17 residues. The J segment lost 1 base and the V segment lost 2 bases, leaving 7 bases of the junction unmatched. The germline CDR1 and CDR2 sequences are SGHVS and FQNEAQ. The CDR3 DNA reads TGTGCCAGCAGCTTAACCTTCACGGGAGGGAACACCGGGGAGCTGTTTTTT. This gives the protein CASSLTFTGGNTGELFF.

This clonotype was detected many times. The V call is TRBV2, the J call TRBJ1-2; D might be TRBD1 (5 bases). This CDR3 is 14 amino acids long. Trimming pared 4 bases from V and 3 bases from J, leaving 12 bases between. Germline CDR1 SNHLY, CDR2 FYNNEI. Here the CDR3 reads CASSAYGADYGYTF. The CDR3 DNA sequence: TGTGCCAGCAGTGCCTACGGGGCTGACTATGGCTACACCTTC. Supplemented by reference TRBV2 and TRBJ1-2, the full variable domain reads EPEVTQTPSHQVTQMGQEVILRCVPISNHLYFYWYRQILGQKVEFLVSFYNNEISEKSEIFDDQFSVERPDGSNFTLKIRSTKLEDSAMYFCASSAYGADYGYTFGSGTRLTVV.

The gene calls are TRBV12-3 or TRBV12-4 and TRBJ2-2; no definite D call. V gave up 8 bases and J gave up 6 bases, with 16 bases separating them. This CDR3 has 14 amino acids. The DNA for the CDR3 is TGTGCCAGCGGTATGGCTGGAGTTCCCGGGGAGCTGTTTTTT. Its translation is CASGMAGVPGELFF.

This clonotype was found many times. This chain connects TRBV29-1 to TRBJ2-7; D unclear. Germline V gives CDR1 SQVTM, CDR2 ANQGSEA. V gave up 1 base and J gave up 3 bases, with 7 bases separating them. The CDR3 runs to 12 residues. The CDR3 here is CSVEGVGYEQYF. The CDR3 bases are TGCAGCGTTGAAGGGGTCGGCTACGAGCAGTACTTC.

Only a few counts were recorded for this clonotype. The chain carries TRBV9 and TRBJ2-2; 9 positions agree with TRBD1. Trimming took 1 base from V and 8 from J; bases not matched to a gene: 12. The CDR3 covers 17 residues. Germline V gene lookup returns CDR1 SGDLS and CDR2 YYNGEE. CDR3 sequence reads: CASSVSLGDRATGELFF. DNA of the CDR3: TGTGCCAGCAGCGTATCCTTGGGGGACAGGGCCACGGGGGAGCTGTTTTTT.

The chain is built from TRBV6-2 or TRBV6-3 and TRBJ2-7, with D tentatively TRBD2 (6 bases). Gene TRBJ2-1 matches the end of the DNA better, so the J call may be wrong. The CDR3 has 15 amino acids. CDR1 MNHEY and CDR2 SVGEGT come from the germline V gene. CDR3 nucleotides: TGTGCCAGCAGCCTAAGGGACTCAAGCTCCTACGAGCAGTTCTTC. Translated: CASSLRDSSSYEQFF.

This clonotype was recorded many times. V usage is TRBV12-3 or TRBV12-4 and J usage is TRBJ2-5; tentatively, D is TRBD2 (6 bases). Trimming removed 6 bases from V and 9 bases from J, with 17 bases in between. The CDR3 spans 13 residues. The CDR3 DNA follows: TGTGCCAGCAGCGTCACGGGGGAAGGGGCCCAGTACTTC. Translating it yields CASSVTGEGAQYF.

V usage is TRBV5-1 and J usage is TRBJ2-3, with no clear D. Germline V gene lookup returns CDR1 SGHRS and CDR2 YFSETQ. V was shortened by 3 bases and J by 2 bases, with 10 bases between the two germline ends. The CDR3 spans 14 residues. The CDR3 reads CASSSEPHTDTQYF. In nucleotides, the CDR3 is TGCGCCAGCAGCTCTGAACCCCACACAGATACGCAGTATTTT.

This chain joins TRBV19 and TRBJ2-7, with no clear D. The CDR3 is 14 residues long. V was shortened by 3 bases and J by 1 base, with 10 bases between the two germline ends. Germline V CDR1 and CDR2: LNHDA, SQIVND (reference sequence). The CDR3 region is CASSIGGGSYEQYF. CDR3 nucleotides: TGTGCCAGTAGTATTGGCGGCGGTTCCTACGAGCAGTACTTC. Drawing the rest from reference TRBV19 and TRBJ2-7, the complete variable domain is DGGITQSPKYLFRKEGQNVTLSCEQNLNHDAMYWYRQDPGQGLRLIYYSQIVNDFQKGDIAEGYSVSREKKESFPLTVTSAQKNPTAFYLCASSIGGGSYEQYFGPGTRLTVT.

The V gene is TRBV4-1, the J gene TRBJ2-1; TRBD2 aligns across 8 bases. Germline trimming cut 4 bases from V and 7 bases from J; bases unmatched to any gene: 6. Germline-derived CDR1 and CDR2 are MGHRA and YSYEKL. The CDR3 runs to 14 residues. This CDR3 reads CASSLGTSENEQFF. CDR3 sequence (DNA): TGCGCCAGCAGCCTAGGGACTAGTGAAAATGAGCAGTTCTTC.